One and the same sample provided the 14 T cell receptor beta chains below, sequenced in a study of technical replicates of blood from four donors. Clones were read by immunoSEQ multiplex PCR, and TCRdb kept only the in-frame ones, dropping some. The sample has 85,000 to 100,000 clones; 94% are singletons. The sample comprised T cells isolated from PBMCs. These receptors were obtained from a human donor in good health.

The rearrangement joins TRBV29-1 to TRBJ2-1; D is possibly TRBD2 (5 bases). The V gene's germline CDR1 is SQVTM and CDR2 ANQGSEA. The CDR3 totals 14 residues. Trimming left V 7 bases short and J 10 bases short, with 23 bases between. This CDR3 is CSAAEGSLKREQFF. CDR3 in DNA: TGCAGCGCAGCAGAAGGATCACTTAAGCGGGAGCAGTTCTTC.

The V and J genes are TRBV6-5 and TRBJ1-4; no firm D call. The CDR3 extends over 15 amino acids. The germline V gene encodes CDR1 MNHEY and CDR2 SVGAGI. Trimming left V 0 bases short and J 6 bases short, with 11 bases between. The CDR3 is CASSYSGRAHEKLFF. In nucleotides, the CDR3 is TGTGCCAGCAGTTACTCAGGGAGGGCTCATGAAAAACTGTTTTTT.

The chain employs TRBV5-4 and TRBJ2-1; 7 bases align to TRBD2. Germline V gene lookup returns CDR1 SGHNT and CDR2 YYREEE (reference sequence). V lost 2 bases to trimming and J lost 8 bases; unmatched junction nucleotides: 4. This CDR3 has 13 amino acids. In DNA form, the CDR3 reads TGTGCCAGCAGCTTCCGCGGGAGCTATGAGCAGTTCTTC. Protein sequence: CASSFRGSYEQFF.

The rearrangement uses TRBV9 and TRBJ2-5, with D possibly matching TRBD1 (5 bases). Germline V gene lookup returns CDR1 SGDLS and CDR2 YYNGEE. CDR3 length: 14 residues. V lost 0 bases to trimming and J lost 5 bases, with 11 bases between them. For the CDR3, the DNA is TGTGCCAGCAGCGTAGCCCAGGGTGGGGAGACCCAGTACTTC. Its protein is CASSVAQGGETQYF.

The rearrangement joins TRBV7-9 to TRBJ1-3, with D hard to call. Trimming pared 0 bases from V and 5 bases from J, leaving 8 bases between. The CDR3 runs to 14 residues. Germline loops: CDR1 SEHNR, CDR2 FQNEAQ (reference sequence). CDR3 bases: TGTGCCAGCAGCTTAGCGGGCAGGAGAAACACCATATATTTT. It translates to CASSLAGRRNTIYF.

The rearrangement uses TRBV5-4 and TRBJ1-3; D perhaps matches TRBD1 (5 bases). Trimming pared 0 bases from V and 0 bases from J, leaving 7 bases between. CDR1 and CDR2 from the germline V gene are SGHNT and YYREEE (reference sequence). This CDR3 comprises 15 residues. The CDR3 loop reads CASSLGQPSGNTIYF. CDR3 bases: TGTGCCAGCAGCTTGGGACAGCCCTCTGGAAACACCATATATTTT.

The CDR3 protein is CASSLVTGSSYEQYF. CDR3 DNA sequence: TGCGCCAGCAGCTTGGTGACAGGGAGCTCCTACGAGCAGTACTTC. This chain links TRBV5-1 with TRBJ2-7, with 7 bases aligning to TRBD1. The CDR3 runs 15 residues. Unmatched junction bases numbered 3, after V lost 0 bases and J lost 0 bases. Germline V gene lookup returns CDR1 SGHRS and CDR2 YFSETQ.

The chain links TRBV5-1 to TRBJ2-7; no reliable D call. There are 13 residues in the CDR3. Trimming shortened V by 0 bases and J by 7 bases, and 11 bases separated the two germline ends. The V gene's germline CDR1 is SGHRS and CDR2 YFSETQ. CDR3 in DNA: TGCGCCAGCAGCTTGGACTCGTCTAGAGAGCAGTACTTC. It yields the protein CASSLDSSREQYF.

This chain links TRBV7-4 with TRBJ2-7; TRBD1 matches at 10 bases. This CDR3 has 15 amino acids. V lost 5 bases and J lost 7; bases outside the gene matches: 11. From germline, CDR1 is SGHVT and CDR2 SQSDAQ. The CDR3 loop reads CASSRGGQGRREQYF. CDR3 coding DNA: TGTGCCAGCAGCCGAGGGGGACAGGGGCGTAGGGAGCAGTACTTC.

The rearrangement uses TRBV27 and TRBJ2-1; 10 bases fit TRBD2. With V trimmed by 4 bases and J by 1 base, 4 bases remained unmatched. CDR3 length: 16 amino acids. Germline CDR1 is MNHEY and CDR2 is SMNVEV (reference sequence). In nucleotides, the CDR3 is TGTGCCAGCAGTTCCTCTAGCGGGGGATCCTACAATGAGCAGTTCTTC. This encodes CASSSSSGGSYNEQFF.

This clone was recorded a few times. The V call is TRBV19, the J call TRBJ1-1; no firm D call. V shed 2 bases and J shed 1 base, with 8 bases lying between them. CDR1 and CDR2 (germline): LNHDA, SQIVND (reference sequence). The CDR3 covers 14 residues. The CDR3 region has the DNA TGTGCCAGTAGTATACCCCTCCGGAACACTGAAGCTTTCTTT. Translated: CASSIPLRNTEAFF.

This chain joins TRBV5-8 and TRBJ1-5, with D tentatively TRBD1 (5 bases). CDR1 and CDR2 from the germline V gene are SGHTS and YDEGEE. This CDR3 is built from 16 residues. The V end was cut by 4 bases, the J end by 1 base, with 15 bases between. The CDR3 DNA follows: TGTGCCAGCAGCCGAAGACAGTTTGGAAGCAATCAGCCCCAGCATTTT. It translates to CASSRRQFGSNQPQHF.

This clone was recorded a few times. This sequence joins TRBV9 and TRBJ1-1, with 7 nucleotides matching TRBD1. Germline CDR1 and CDR2: SGDLS and YYNGEE. V lost 0 bases and J lost 4; bases outside the gene matches: 6. CDR3 length: 15 amino acids. CDR3 bases: TGTGCCAGCAGCGTAGGTTCTCAGGGGGGCACTGAAGCTTTCTTT. It codes for CASSVGSQGGTEAFF. The whole variable domain, filled in from reference TRBV9 and TRBJ1-1, reads DSGVTQTPKHLITATGQRVTLRCSPRSGDLSVYWYQQSLDQGLQFLIQYYNGEERAKGNILERFSAQQFPDLHSELNLSSLELGDSALYFCASSVGSQGGTEAFFGQGTRLTVV.

The CDR3, as DNA: TGTGCCAGCAGTTTCCCCGACACCTCTGGAAACACCATATATTTT. Residues: CASSFPDTSGNTIYF. The rearrangement links TRBV6-6 to TRBJ1-3; no clear D. CDR1 is MNHNY, CDR2 SVGAGI, per germline (reference sequence). V lost 4 bases and J lost 0, with 10 bases in between. The CDR3 length is 15 residues.